This TCR beta chain was recorded in a study of T cells in Graves' hyperthyroidism and ophthalmopathy. The wider study: The blood sample was taken at first diagnosis, before treatment began.

This clonotype has ten or more counts. Amplification yielded TCR beta CDR3 regions, with RNA transcripts as the source. HTBI primers were employed in a first-round RT-PCR of the TCR CDR3. TCRdb reanalysed the multiplex PCR reads using MiXCR and keeps one entry per CDR3 protein. The sample contains about half a million distinct CDR3 sequences, around 24% of which appear only once. Any patient presenting with uncontrolled infection, other autoimmune disease, pregnancy or lactation was left out. The CDR3 length is 16 residues. V dropped 0 bases and J dropped 0 bases, with 11 bases sitting between them. The V gene's germline CDR1 is ENHRY and CDR2 SYGVKD.

The V gene is TRBV10-3, the J gene TRBJ2-5; D possibly corresponds to TRBD1 (6 bases). The TCR comes from a woman in her twenties or thirties with Graves' ophthalmopathy. The sample consisted of blood. The CDR3, as DNA: TGTGCCATCAGTGAGTCCGGGACACCGTACCAAGAGACCCAGTACTTC. This encodes CAISESGTPYQETQYF.